This entry lists 12 T cell receptor beta chains sequenced from one sample in a study of glioma-infiltrating T cells after dendritic cell vaccination. TCRdb's copy holds only in-frame clones and misses some; the assay was immunoSEQ multiplex PCR. The sample shows about 49,000 clones, approximately 83% of them seen only once. The sequenced sample was blood, obtained before dendritic cell vaccination. All receptors derive from a human donor with glioblastoma.

This clone was counted once. The V call is TRBV5-4, the J call TRBJ1-3, with D possibly being TRBD1 (6 bases). V lost 3 bases, J lost 0 bases, and 10 bases lay in between. The germline gives CDR1 SGHNT, CDR2 YYREEE (reference sequence). The CDR3 length is 15 residues. CDR3 protein: CASSSGEGSGNTIYF. CDR3 DNA sequence: TGTGCCAGCAGCTCAGGGGAGGGCTCTGGAAACACCATATATTTT. The whole variable domain, filled in from reference TRBV5-4 and TRBJ1-3, reads ETGVTQSPTHLIKTRGQQVTLRCSSQSGHNTVSWYQQALGQGPQFIFQYYREEENGRGNFPPRFSGLQFPNYSSELNVNALELDDSALYLCASSSGEGSGNTIYFGEGSWLTVV.

V usage is TRBV6-5 and J usage is TRBJ2-7, with 7 bases identical to TRBD2. Trimming took 7 bases from V and 2 from J; bases not matched to a gene: 2. This CDR3 is built from 12 residues. Germline V lookup: CDR1 MNHEY, CDR2 SVGAGI. As DNA, the CDR3 is TGTGCCAGCACTAGCGGAACCTACGAGCAGTACTTC. It specifies CASTSGTYEQYF.

The chain recombines TRBV19 with TRBJ1-2; 7 nucleotides line up with TRBD1. This CDR3 has 14 amino acids. V was pared by 5 bases and J by 3 bases, with 6 bases of the junction left unmatched. CDR1 LNHDA and CDR2 SQIVND come from the germline V gene (reference sequence). CDR3 coding DNA: TGTGCCAGTAGTGCGGACAGGTCAGACTATGGCTACACCTTC. Protein: CASSADRSDYGYTF. The whole variable domain, remainder taken from reference TRBV19 and TRBJ1-2, is DGGITQSPKYLFRKEGQNVTLSCEQNLNHDAMYWYRQDPGQGLRLIYYSQIVNDFQKGDIAEGYSVSREKKESFPLTVTSAQKNPTAFYLCASSADRSDYGYTFGSGTRLTVV.

The chain is built from TRBV18 and TRBJ2-5; D possibly corresponds to TRBD2 (6 bases). CDR1 KGHSH and CDR2 LQKENI come from the germline V gene. The ends were cut back, 0 bases at V and 9 bases at J, with 17 bases in the middle. There are 15 residues in the CDR3. CDR3 residues: CASSPPGSGNGAQYF. The CDR3 nucleotides are TGTGCCAGCTCACCACCGGGTAGCGGCAATGGGGCCCAGTACTTC.

V usage is TRBV5-1 and J usage is TRBJ2-1; the match to TRBD2 covers 11 bases. CDR1 is SGHRS, CDR2 YFSETQ, per germline. V lost 4 bases and J lost 3; bases outside the gene matches: 3. There are 15 residues in the CDR3. CDR3 protein: CASSPGTSGYNEQFF. The CDR3, as DNA: TGCGCCAGCAGCCCAGGGACTAGCGGCTACAATGAGCAGTTCTTC.

The chain links TRBV5-1 to TRBJ2-1; 11 nucleotides agree with TRBD1. Germline V gene lookup returns CDR1 SGHRS and CDR2 YFSETQ. Trimming removed 4 bases from V and 6 bases from J; junction bases left unmatched: 3. The CDR3 totals 14 residues. The CDR3 here is CASSPGTGGNEQFF. The CDR3 DNA follows: TGCGCCAGCAGCCCAGGGACAGGGGGCAATGAGCAGTTCTTC.

The chain links TRBV29-1 to TRBJ1-4; no firm D call. This CDR3 contains 14 residues. Germline-derived CDR1 and CDR2 are SQVTM and ANQGSEA. The ends were cut back, 6 bases at V and 4 bases at J, with 15 bases in the middle. The DNA for the CDR3 is TGCAGCGTCTCCCCTCGGGAAGATAATGAAAAACTGTTTTTT. This sequence encodes CSVSPREDNEKLFF.

The V call is TRBV6-5, the J call TRBJ1-2; 7 positions agree with TRBD1. The CDR3 totals 14 residues. J gave up 0 bases and V 6 bases, and 4 bases lay outside the gene matches. Germline V gene data show CDR1 as MNHEY and CDR2 as SVGAGI. The CDR3 DNA follows: TGTGCCAGCAGAGGACAGGCTGCTAACTATGGCTACACCTTC. Translating it yields CASRGQAANYGYTF.

This clone appeared a few times. The V gene is TRBV7-9, the J gene TRBJ1-1; D uncertain. Trimming cost V 5 bases and J 6 bases, with 13 bases left between them. CDR3 length: 13 residues. The germline CDR1 and CDR2 sequences are SEHNR and FQNEAQ (reference sequence). CDR3 nucleotides: TGTGCCAGCAGCCCAGGCAGAACCTCTGAAGCTTTCTTT. This translates into CASSPGRTSEAFF.

The chain links TRBV7-6 to TRBJ1-3; 9 bases line up with TRBD1. The CDR3 loop spans 15 amino acids. After removal of 5 bases from V and 4 bases from J, the junction contained 6 bases not matched to a gene. The V gene's germline CDR1 is SGHVS and CDR2 FNYEAQ. CDR3 amino acids: CASSRTGGAGNTIYF. For the CDR3, the DNA is TGTGCCAGCAGCCGTACAGGGGGCGCGGGAAACACCATATATTTT.

This clone was detected once. The chain couples TRBV5-1 to TRBJ1-1; tentative D call: TRBD1 (5 bases). CDR3 length: 21 amino acids. Germline values: CDR1 SGHRS, CDR2 YFSETQ. The germline V and J ends were trimmed by 0 bases and 3 bases, with 30 bases remaining between them. The CDR3 DNA sequence: TGCGCCAGCAGCTTGGCCATGATATTCAGACAGCACCCTGTAGGGTACACTGAAGCTTTCTTT. Its protein is CASSLAMIFRQHPVGYTEAFF.

V and J are TRBV6-5 and TRBJ2-7; D not certain. Trimming stripped 2 bases from V and 3 bases from J, with 11 bases between. Germline-derived CDR1 and CDR2 are MNHEY and SVGAGI. This CDR3 spans 14 amino acids. The CDR3 protein is CASSYQAAFYEQYF. The CDR3 DNA reads TGTGCCAGCAGTTACCAGGCAGCTTTCTACGAGCAGTACTTC.